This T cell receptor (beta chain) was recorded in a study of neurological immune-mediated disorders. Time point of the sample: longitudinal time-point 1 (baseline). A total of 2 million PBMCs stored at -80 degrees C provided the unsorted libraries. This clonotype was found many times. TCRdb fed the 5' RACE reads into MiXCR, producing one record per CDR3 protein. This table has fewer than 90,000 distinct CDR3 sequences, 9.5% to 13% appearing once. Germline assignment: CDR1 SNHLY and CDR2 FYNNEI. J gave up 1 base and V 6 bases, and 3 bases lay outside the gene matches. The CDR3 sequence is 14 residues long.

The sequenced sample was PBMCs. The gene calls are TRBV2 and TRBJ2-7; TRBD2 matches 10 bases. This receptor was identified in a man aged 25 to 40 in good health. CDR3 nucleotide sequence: TGTGCCAGCAGCAGGGGACTAGCGTCCTACGAGCAGTACTTC. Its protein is CASSRGLASYEQYF.